This T cell receptor (beta chain) was found in a study of cytomegalovirus exposure and HLA in healthy donors. Study-wide results and limits: TCR beta chains numbering some 160 were designated cytomegalovirus-associated. After further analysis at a later stage, around 17,000 TCR beta sequences were associated with HLA alleles at 0.05 false discovery rate.

The study sampled nominally healthy donors, though unrecorded immune exposures were likely. Note on this clone: Its cognate antigen is unknown.

Use of 60 Vbeta and 13 Jbeta primers characterized the PCR. Original data processing: In a later analysis, tens of millions of unique TCR beta chains included roughly 11 million shared by two or more donors. Here immunoSEQ multiplex PCR was the method, and the copy in TCRdb shows in-frame clones only, minus some. The V and J calls and clone size are taken from that table; D and trimming were inferred from the DNA. The sample has tens of thousands of clones. This CDR3 comprises 14 residues. The germline V gene has CDR1 SSHAT and CDR2 FNYEAQ (reference sequence). Trimming left V 6 bases short and J 1 base short, with 9 bases between.

Sequencing was carried out using PBMCs. V gene TRBV7-7 combines with J gene TRBJ2-2; D unresolved. The clonotype comes from a woman aged 40-49 years in good health and CMV-seronegative. CDR3 amino acids: CASRFAGNTGELFF. CDR3 in DNA: TGTGCCAGCAGGTTCGCAGGGAACACCGGGGAGCTGTTTTTT.